The 17 T cell receptor beta chains given below trace back to one sample, sequenced in a study of blood T cell repertoires in COVID-19. Some clones are missing from TCRdb's copy, which holds only in-frame ones; the method was immunoSEQ multiplex PCR. The table includes around 81,000 clones, roughly 80% detected once. Input material: peripheral blood. Receptors were obtained from a human donor in a cohort sampled during active COVID-19.

This chain uses TRBV5-1 with TRBJ2-1; D may be TRBD2 (6 bases). Germline V gives CDR1 SGHRS, CDR2 YFSETQ. V lost 4 bases and J 3 bases, leaving 11 bases between the germline ends. The CDR3 has 14 amino acids. Written as DNA, the CDR3 is TGCGCCAGCAGCCCCCCGGGACTCTACAATGAGCAGTTCTTC. It yields the protein CASSPPGLYNEQFF.

This clone turned up a few times. This chain joins TRBV6-6 and TRBJ2-1; TRBD1 matches 11 bases. V gave up 4 bases and J gave up 6 bases; unmatched junction bases: 5. From germline, CDR1 is MNHNY and CDR2 SVGAGI (reference sequence). The CDR3 extends over 15 amino acids. CDR3 nucleotide sequence: TGTGCCAGCAGTTCCGGGACAGGGGGGCTCAATGAGCAGTTCTTC. Translation gives CASSSGTGGLNEQFF.

The chain has TRBV5-1 and TRBJ2-1, with D possibly being TRBD1 (6 bases). Germline CDR1 and CDR2: SGHRS and YFSETQ. The CDR3 is made up of 16 amino acids. Trimming stripped 4 bases from V and 1 base from J, with 15 bases between. CDR3 DNA: TGCGCCAGCAGCCCCCAGGGGCGATTATCCTACAATGAGCAGTTCTTC. It specifies CASSPQGRLSYNEQFF.

The chain uses TRBV29-1 and TRBJ1-2; 7 bases agree with TRBD1. The V gene end was trimmed by 6 bases and the J gene end by 1 base; junction bases not matched to a gene: 2. The germline CDR1 and CDR2 sequences are SQVTM and ANQGSEA. CDR3 length: 12 residues. CDR3 sequence (DNA): TGCAGCGTCCGGGACAGTAACTATGGCTACACCTTC. Translated, it gives CSVRDSNYGYTF.

This clone was counted between two and nine times. CDR3 nucleotides: TGTGCCAGCAGTGCCTGGACAGGGGGAGGCTACACCTTC. It translates to CASSAWTGGGYTF. This rearrangement joins TRBV28 to TRBJ1-2, with 10 bases matching TRBD1. The CDR3 totals 13 residues. The germline V gene has CDR1 MDHEN and CDR2 SYDVKM. The V gene end was trimmed by 5 bases and the J gene end by 8 bases; junction bases not matched to a gene: 5.

This clone was counted a single time. The J gene is TRBJ2-7, the V gene TRBV19; the match to TRBD1 covers 9 bases. Germline values: CDR1 LNHDA, CDR2 SQIVND (reference sequence). This CDR3 is 15 amino acids long. V lost 6 bases to trimming and J lost 0 bases; unmatched junction nucleotides: 6. CDR3 amino acids: CASRPGQGVSYEQYF. The DNA for the CDR3 is TGTGCCAGTAGGCCGGGACAGGGAGTCTCCTACGAGCAGTACTTC.

A few counts support this clone. The chain is built from TRBV6-2 or TRBV6-3 and TRBJ1-5, with D unclear. The CDR3 extends over 13 amino acids. V lost 3 bases, J lost 0 bases, and 3 bases lay in between. Germline V gene data show CDR1 as MNHEY and CDR2 as SVGEGT. In DNA, the CDR3 is TGTGCCAGCAGTTATTATAGCAATCAGCCCCAGCATTTT. Encoded protein: CASSYYSNQPQHF.

The chain joins TRBV24-1 to TRBJ2-7; D might be TRBD1 (6 bases). The V gene lost 3 bases and the J gene lost 2 bases, with 13 bases spanning the gap. Germline V CDR1 and CDR2: KGHDR, SFDVKD. The CDR3 consists of 15 residues. CDR3 nucleotides: TGTGCCACCAGTGATGCCAGGGGCGGCACCTACGAGCAGTACTTC. It is translated as CATSDARGGTYEQYF.

The chain couples TRBV5-4 to TRBJ1-1; unclear D gene. With 0 bases removed from V and 0 bases from J, the gap between germline ends came to 3 bases. The CDR3 extends over 13 amino acids. Germline V gene data show CDR1 as SGHNT and CDR2 as YYREEE (reference sequence). The DNA of the CDR3 is TGTGCCAGCAGCTTGGCGGTGAACACTGAAGCTTTCTTT. As protein: CASSLAVNTEAFF. Complete variable domain (other parts from reference TRBV5-4 and TRBJ1-1): ETGVTQSPTHLIKTRGQQVTLRCSSQSGHNTVSWYQQALGQGPQFIFQYYREEENGRGNFPPRFSGLQFPNYSSELNVNALELDDSALYLCASSLAVNTEAFFGQGTRLTVV.

This clone was found a few times. V usage is TRBV13 and J usage is TRBJ1-5; 12 nucleotides align to TRBD1. Germline V gives CDR1 PRHDT, CDR2 FYEKMQ (reference sequence). The length of the CDR3 is 17 residues. The ends lost 4 bases at V and 6 bases at J; junction bases unmatched: 10. The CDR3 sequence is CASSSGPGQGAPQPQHF. CDR3 coding DNA: TGTGCCAGCAGCTCGGGGCCGGGACAGGGGGCCCCTCAGCCCCAGCATTTT.

This chain joins TRBV2 and TRBJ1-5; D is uncertain. V was pared by 6 bases and J by 4 bases, with 16 bases between. Germline-derived CDR1 and CDR2 are SNHLY and FYNNEI. The CDR3 totals 15 residues. The CDR3 reads CASRDGGRRNQPQHF. The CDR3 bases are TGTGCCAGCAGGGATGGCGGCAGAAGGAATCAGCCCCAGCATTTT.

This chain joins TRBV7-9 and TRBJ1-2; 7 bases agree with TRBD1. Germline V CDR1 and CDR2: SEHNR, FQNEAQ (reference sequence). With V trimmed by 4 bases and J by 0 bases, 5 bases remained unmatched. The CDR3 totals 15 residues. CDR3 residues: CASSSRQGPNYGYTF. CDR3 DNA sequence: TGTGCCAGCAGCTCGAGACAGGGCCCTAACTATGGCTACACCTTC.

The V gene is TRBV19, the J gene TRBJ1-2; TRBD1 matches at 9 bases. This CDR3 region has 14 residues. Germline CDR1 and CDR2: LNHDA and SQIVND (reference sequence). V trimming: 6 bases; J trimming: 5 bases; junction bases outside the gene matches: 7. In DNA, the CDR3 is TGTGCCAGTAGACTCCCGGGACAGGGTTATGGCTACACCTTC. It specifies CASRLPGQGYGYTF.

The chain has TRBV6-6 and TRBJ1-5; perhaps TRBD1 as D (6 bases). The CDR3 is 14 amino acids. Germline-derived CDR1 and CDR2 are MNHNY and SVGAGI (reference sequence). With 5 bases removed from V and 3 bases from J, the gap between germline ends came to 11 bases. The DNA of the CDR3 is TGTGCCAGCAGTCCGCAGGGGTCCAATCAGCCCCAGCATTTT. It codes for CASSPQGSNQPQHF.

The chain has TRBV11-2 and TRBJ1-2, with D possibly matching TRBD1 (5 bases). Trimming pared 7 bases from V and 0 bases from J, leaving 12 bases between. CDR1 is SGHAT and CDR2 is FQNNGV in the germline V gene. The CDR3 has 14 residues. CDR3 region: CASTPWGANYGYTF. The CDR3 coding sequence is TGTGCCAGCACCCCTTGGGGGGCTAACTATGGCTACACCTTC.

This chain connects TRBV2 to TRBJ2-7; a possible D gene is TRBD1 (5 bases). The CDR3 length is 14 residues. The germline CDR1 and CDR2 sequences are SNHLY and FYNNEI. The V gene lost 7 bases and the J gene lost 1 base, with 14 bases spanning the gap. For the CDR3, the DNA is TGTGCCAGCAAACCCAGGGATATATCCTACGAGCAGTACTTC. It yields the protein CASKPRDISYEQYF. Based on the CDR3 plus reference TRBV2 and TRBJ2-7, the full variable domain is EPEVTQTPSHQVTQMGQEVILRCVPISNHLYFYWYRQILGQKVEFLVSFYNNEISEKSEIFDDQFSVERPDGSNFTLKIRSTKLEDSAMYFCASKPRDISYEQYFGPGTRLTVT.

The chain carries TRBV7-8 and TRBJ2-2, with 8 bases aligning to TRBD1. The V and J ends lost 5 bases and 5 bases, in that order; junction bases with no gene match: 7. The V gene's germline CDR1 is SGHVS and CDR2 FQNEAQ. The CDR3 is 15 amino acids. The CDR3 nucleotides are TGTGCCAGCAGCCCGACAGGGGCGTATACCGGGGAGCTGTTTTTT. Encoded protein: CASSPTGAYTGELFF.